This T cell receptor (beta chain) was profiled in a study of spatial heterogeneity in lung cancer. The overall study: The study consistently detected more beta-chain than alpha-chain sequences.

The table lists this clonotype with many counts. As for time point: sample taken at primary tumor resection. Sequencing covered unsorted whole RNA taken from tumor, nontumor lung or frozen PBMC. Donors were some 72 untreated early-stage non-small cell lung cancer patients. This CDR3 region has 14 residues. Germline V gene data show CDR1 as SNHLY and CDR2 as FYNNEI. The V segment lost 10 bases and the J segment 4 bases; nucleotides outside the gene matches: 9. TCRdb itself ran the 5' RACE reads through MiXCR, one entry per CDR3 protein. Of some 10,000 distinct CDR3 sequences in the sample, 5% to 6.5% were seen once.

The specimen comprised PBMCs, sampled at surgery. This clonotype was obtained from a male donor with early-stage non-small cell lung cancer. J is TRBJ2-3 and V is TRBV2, with TRBD1 matching 9 bases. The CDR3 loop is CANPGTGIADTQYF. The CDR3 region has the DNA TGTGCCAATCCCGGGACAGGGATTGCAGATACGCAGTATTTT.